The text below deals with one TCR beta chain. This clone was seen many times. Its antigen is not yet known. No clone much larger than this one lies a single base away; base qualities are absent. The sample contains more than one DNA sequence encoding this CDR3. These data belong to a study of shared clonotypes between healthy human individuals (dated by TCRdb to 2018 to 2020). Notes on the research overall: A couple of women and three men aged 18 to 49 years were included in the cohort. Different laboratories and diverse techniques were used to prepare libraries and sequence TCR repertoires, to increase sequencing depth and limit assay-specific biases. Between about 0.85 and 9.5 billion PBMCs per donor were obtained by leukapheresis. To estimate repertoire size and how much clonotypes are shared between individuals, the study performed deep sequencing of blood TCR repertoires from a handful of healthy adults. Overall results and qualifications from the work: Sampling was limited to blood, and TCR repertoires in tissue likely differ from TCR repertoires in blood. Based on pairwise subsampling, the degree of clonotype sharing among donors was expected to be affected by sequencing depth. Because the study included a small number of donors, the genetic and exposure-history diversity represented was limited.

Healthy HIV-negative adults with no recently reported acute infections or vaccinations were included as donors. Only Caucasian adults living in Nashville, Tennessee, USA were represented among the donors. For unsorted samples, 100 million or so PBMCs were counted, and genomic DNA was extracted using the QIAamp DNA Blood Mini kit. Blood was obtained by leukapheresis, after which PBMCs were separated by Ficoll-Histopaque density gradient centrifugation and cryopreserved in liquid nitrogen vapor phase. V loses 4 bases, J loses 5 bases, and the germline ends lie 17 bases apart. The germline V gene provides CDR1 MDHEN and CDR2 SYDVKM. Counted from cysteine to phenylalanine, this CDR3 has 15 amino acids. Only CDR3 DNA remains: 45 bases, in frame from the first base. Using the deep immunoSEQ assay, multiplex PCR amplified TCR CDR3 regions from genomic DNA. Genomic DNA extracted from each cell subset was distributed evenly over all wells of several immunoSEQ 96-well plates, and each plate served as one replicate. For unsorted PBMC, 250 to 300 ng genomic DNA, equal to approximately 30,000 T cell genomes, was loaded into each replicate PCR. Unsorted PBMC genomic DNA was sequenced across ten immunoSEQ deep assay plates. The purified libraries were quantified using a Qubit 3.0 fluorometer, sized with a Bioanalyzer 2100, and then quantified again using the KAPA Library Quantification kit. Every immunoSEQ 96-well plate was sequenced on a dedicated single-read 150-cycle Illumina NextSeq 550 flow cell. As for the original processing: Because the immunoSEQ output included only junctional sequences and no quality scores, the filtering could not be the same as the filtering used for full-length reads. Sequences were annotated with PyIR, a Python wrapper for IgBLAST v1.9, and V/J genes and CDR3 were assigned using IMGT germline references. Reads with weak V/J assignments (E-value above 1e-6), missing CDR3, stop codons, out-of-frame junctions, or ambiguous translated residues were removed. V3J clonotypes were defined as sequences sharing the same inferred V gene, J gene, and CDR3 amino acid sequence. Percentage overlap between repertoires was calculated by dividing the number of shared unique clonotypes by the size of the smaller repertoire. Repertoire richness was assessed with RTK rarefaction, the Chao1 estimator, and Recon v2.1 estimates of unobserved clonotypes. TCRdb mirrors the immuneACCESS table, restricted to in-frame sequences. Some clones are absent from its copies; in checked studies, under half trace to an unresolved V gene, and the reason for the others is unknown. D and trimming come from the DNA, and the V and J calls and clone size come from that table. The sample contains about 490,000 clones, roughly 80% of them found a single time. Of the sample, roughly an eighth falls within the top ten clones.

The chain joins TRBV28 to TRBJ2-5; a tentative D call is TRBD1 (8 bases match). The material sequenced was PBMCs. The TCR originated in a woman in her 40s in good health. Some clones in this sample may be carry-over from other donors' samples. Here the CDR3 is given as CASSSYRGGAETQYF. Here is the DNA: TGTGCCAGCAGTTCCTACAGGGGGGGAGCGGAGACCCAGTACTTC.